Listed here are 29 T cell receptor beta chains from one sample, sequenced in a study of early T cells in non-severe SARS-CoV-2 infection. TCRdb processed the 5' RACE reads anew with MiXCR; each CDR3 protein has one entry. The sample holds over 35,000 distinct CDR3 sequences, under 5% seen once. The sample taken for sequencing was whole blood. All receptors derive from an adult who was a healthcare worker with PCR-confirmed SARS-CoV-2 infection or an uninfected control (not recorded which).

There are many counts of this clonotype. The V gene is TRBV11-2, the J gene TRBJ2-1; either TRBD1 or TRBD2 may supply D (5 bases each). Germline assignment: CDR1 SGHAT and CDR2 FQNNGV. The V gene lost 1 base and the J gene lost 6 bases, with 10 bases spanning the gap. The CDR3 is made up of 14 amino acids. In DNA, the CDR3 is TGTGCCAGCAGCTTAGCGCCTGGGGGCAATGAGCAGTTCTTC. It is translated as CASSLAPGGNEQFF. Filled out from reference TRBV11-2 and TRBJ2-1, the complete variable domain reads EAGVAQSPRYKIIEKRQSVAFWCNPISGHATLYWYQQILGQGPKLLIQFQNNGVVDDSQLPKDRFSAERLKGVDSTLKIQPAKLEDSAVYLCASSLAPGGNEQFFGPGTRLTVL.

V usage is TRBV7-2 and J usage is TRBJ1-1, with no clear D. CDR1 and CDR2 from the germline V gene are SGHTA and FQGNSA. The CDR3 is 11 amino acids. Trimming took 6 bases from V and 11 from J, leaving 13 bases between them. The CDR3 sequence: CASRRFGPAFF. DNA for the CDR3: TGTGCCAGCAGACGATTTGGTCCCGCTTTCTTT.

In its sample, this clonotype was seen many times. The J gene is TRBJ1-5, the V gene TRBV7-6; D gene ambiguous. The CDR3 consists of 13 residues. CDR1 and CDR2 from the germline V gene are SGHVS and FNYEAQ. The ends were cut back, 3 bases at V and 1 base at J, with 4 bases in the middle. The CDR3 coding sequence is TGTGCCAGCAGCTTCGGCAGCAATCAGCCCCAGCATTTT. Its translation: CASSFGSNQPQHF.

CDR3 coding DNA: TGTGCCAGCAGCCTAGACGGGGCTAGCACAGATACGCAGTATTTT. Translation gives CASSLDGASTDTQYF. The V call is TRBV7-9, the J call TRBJ2-3; possibly TRBD1 or TRBD2 for D (5 bases each). Germline V gene lookup returns CDR1 SEHNR and CDR2 FQNEAQ (reference sequence). There are 15 residues in the CDR3. The V and J ends lost 5 bases and 0 bases respectively, with 12 bases between them.

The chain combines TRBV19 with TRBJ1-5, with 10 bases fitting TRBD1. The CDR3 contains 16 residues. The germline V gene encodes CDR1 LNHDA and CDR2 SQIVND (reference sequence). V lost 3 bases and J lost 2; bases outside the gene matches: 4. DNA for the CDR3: TGTGCCAGTAGTATCCGGACAGGGGGTGGCAATCAGCCCCAGCATTTT. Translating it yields CASSIRTGGGNQPQHF.

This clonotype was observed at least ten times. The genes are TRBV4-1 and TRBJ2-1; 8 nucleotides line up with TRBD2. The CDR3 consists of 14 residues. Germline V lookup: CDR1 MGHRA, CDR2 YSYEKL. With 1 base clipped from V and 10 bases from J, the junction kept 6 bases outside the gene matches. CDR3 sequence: CASSQAGLAGEQFF. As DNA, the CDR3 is TGCGCCAGCAGCCAAGCCGGACTAGCTGGAGAGCAGTTCTTC.

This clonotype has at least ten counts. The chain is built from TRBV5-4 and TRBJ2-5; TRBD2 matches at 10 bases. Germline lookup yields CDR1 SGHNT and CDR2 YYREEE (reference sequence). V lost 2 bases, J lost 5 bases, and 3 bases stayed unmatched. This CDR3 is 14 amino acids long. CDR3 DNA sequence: TGTGCCAGCAGCTTCGGGACTAGCGTTGAGACCCAGTACTTC. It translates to CASSFGTSVETQYF.

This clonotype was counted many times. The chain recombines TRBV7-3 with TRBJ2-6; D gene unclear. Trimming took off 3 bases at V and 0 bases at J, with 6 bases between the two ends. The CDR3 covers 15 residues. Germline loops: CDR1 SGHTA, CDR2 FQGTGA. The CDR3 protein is CASSLRNSGANVLTF. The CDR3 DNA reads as TGTGCCAGCAGCTTGCGGAACTCTGGGGCCAACGTCCTGACTTTC.

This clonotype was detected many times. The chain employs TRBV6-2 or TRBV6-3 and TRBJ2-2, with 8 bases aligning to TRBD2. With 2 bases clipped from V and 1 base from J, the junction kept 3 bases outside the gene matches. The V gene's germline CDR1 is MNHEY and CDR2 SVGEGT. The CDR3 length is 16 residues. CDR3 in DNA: TGTGCCAGCAGTTACGTTGGGACTAGGAACACCGGGGAGCTGTTTTTT. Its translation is CASSYVGTRNTGELFF.

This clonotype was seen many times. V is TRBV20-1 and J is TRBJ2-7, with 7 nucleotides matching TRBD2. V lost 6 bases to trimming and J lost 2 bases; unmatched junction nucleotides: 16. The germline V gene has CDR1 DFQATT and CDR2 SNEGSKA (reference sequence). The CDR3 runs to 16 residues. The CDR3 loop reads CSAFGSGARGTYEQYF. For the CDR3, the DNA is TGCAGTGCCTTCGGCAGCGGGGCCCGAGGGACCTACGAGCAGTACTTC.

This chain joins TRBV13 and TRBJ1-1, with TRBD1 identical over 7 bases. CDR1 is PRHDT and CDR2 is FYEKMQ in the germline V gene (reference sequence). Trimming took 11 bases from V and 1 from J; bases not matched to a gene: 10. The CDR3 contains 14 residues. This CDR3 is CACNHQGENTEAFF. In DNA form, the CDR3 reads TGTGCCTGCAACCACCAGGGGGAGAACACTGAAGCTTTCTTT.

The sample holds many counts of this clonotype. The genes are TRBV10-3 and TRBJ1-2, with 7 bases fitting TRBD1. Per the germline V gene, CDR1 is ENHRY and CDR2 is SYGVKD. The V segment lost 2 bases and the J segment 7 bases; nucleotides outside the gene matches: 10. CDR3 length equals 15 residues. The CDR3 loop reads CAISELPGQPGGYTF. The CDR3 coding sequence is TGTGCCATCAGTGAGCTGCCGGGACAGCCGGGTGGCTACACCTTC.

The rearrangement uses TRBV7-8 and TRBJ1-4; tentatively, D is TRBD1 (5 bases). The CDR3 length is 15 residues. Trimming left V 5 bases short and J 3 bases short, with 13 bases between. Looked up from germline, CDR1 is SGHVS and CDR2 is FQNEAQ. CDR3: CASSLGRGPNEKLFF. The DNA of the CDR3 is TGTGCCAGCAGCCTGGGGCGGGGACCTAATGAAAAACTGTTTTTT.

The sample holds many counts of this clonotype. CDR3 sequence (DNA): TGCGCCAGCAGCTTGGGACAGGGGTTAGAGCAGTACTTC. Translated, it gives CASSLGQGLEQYF. This rearrangement joins TRBV5-1 to TRBJ2-7; 8 nucleotides agree with TRBD1. There are 13 residues in the CDR3. Per the germline V gene, CDR1 is SGHRS and CDR2 is YFSETQ. With V trimmed by 0 bases and J by 7 bases, 3 bases remained unmatched. Full variable domain (outside the CDR3, taken from reference TRBV5-1 and TRBJ2-7): KAGVTQTPRYLIKTRGQQVTLSCSPISGHRSVSWYQQTPGQGLQFLFEYFSETQRNKGNFPGRFSGRQFSNSRSEMNVSTLELGDSALYLCASSLGQGLEQYFGPGTRLTVT.

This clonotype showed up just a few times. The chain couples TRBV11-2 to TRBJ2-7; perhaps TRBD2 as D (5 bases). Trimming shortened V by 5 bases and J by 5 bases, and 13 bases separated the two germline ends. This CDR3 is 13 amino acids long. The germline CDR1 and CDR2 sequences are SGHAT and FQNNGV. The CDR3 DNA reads TGTGCCAGCAGCGACGGAGCGGTCCACGAGCAGTACTTC. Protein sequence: CASSDGAVHEQYF.

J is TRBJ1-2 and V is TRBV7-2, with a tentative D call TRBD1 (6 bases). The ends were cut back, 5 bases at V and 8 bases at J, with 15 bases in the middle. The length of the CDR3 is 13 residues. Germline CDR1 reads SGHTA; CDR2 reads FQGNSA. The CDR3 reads CASSRTGIGGYTF. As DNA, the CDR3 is TGTGCCAGCAGCCGTACAGGGATTGGCGGCTACACCTTC.

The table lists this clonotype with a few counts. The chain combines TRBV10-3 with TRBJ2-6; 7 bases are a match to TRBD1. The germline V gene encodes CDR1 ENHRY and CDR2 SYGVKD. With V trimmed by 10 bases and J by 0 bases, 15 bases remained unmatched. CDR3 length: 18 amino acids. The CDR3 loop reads CATLPGTDIYSGANVLTF. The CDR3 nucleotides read TGTGCCACACTCCCAGGGACAGACATATACTCTGGGGCCAACGTCCTGACTTTC.

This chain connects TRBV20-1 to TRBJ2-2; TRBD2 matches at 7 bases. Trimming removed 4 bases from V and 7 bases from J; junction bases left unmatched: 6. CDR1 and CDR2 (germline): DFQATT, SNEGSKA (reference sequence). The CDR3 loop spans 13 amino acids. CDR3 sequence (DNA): TGCAGTGCTACCCGGGGGGTAGACGGGGAGCTGTTTTTT. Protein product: CSATRGVDGELFF.

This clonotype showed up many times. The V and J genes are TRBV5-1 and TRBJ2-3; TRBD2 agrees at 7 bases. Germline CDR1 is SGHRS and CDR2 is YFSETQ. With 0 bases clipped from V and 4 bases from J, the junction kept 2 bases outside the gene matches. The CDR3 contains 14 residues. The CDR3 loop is CASSLVRGADTQYF. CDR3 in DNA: TGCGCCAGCAGCTTGGTTCGGGGGGCAGATACGCAGTATTTT.

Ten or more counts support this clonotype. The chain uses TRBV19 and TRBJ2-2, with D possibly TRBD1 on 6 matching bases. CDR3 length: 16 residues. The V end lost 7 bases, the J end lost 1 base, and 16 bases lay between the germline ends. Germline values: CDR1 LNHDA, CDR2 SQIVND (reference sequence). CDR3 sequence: CASTKGPTGNTGELFF. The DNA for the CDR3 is TGTGCCAGTACCAAGGGACCGACAGGGAACACCGGGGAGCTGTTTTTT.

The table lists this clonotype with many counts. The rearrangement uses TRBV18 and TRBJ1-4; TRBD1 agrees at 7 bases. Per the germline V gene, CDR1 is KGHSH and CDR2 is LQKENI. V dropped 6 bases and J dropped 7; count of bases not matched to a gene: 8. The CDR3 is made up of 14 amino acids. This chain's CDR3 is CASSPGTVGEKLFF. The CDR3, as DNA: TGTGCCAGCTCGCCCGGGACAGTAGGTGAAAAACTGTTTTTT.

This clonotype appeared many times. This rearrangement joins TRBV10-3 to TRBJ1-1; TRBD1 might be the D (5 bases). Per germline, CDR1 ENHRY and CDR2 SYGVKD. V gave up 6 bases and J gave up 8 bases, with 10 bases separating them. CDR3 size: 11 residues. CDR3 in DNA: TGTGCCATCAGCCGGGGGGTAGAAGCTTTCTTT. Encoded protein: CAISRGVEAFF.

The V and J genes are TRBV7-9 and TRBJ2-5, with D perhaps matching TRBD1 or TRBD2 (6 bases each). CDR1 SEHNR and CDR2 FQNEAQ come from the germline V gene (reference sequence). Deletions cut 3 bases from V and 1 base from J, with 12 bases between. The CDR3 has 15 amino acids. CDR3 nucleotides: TGTGCCAGCAGCTTCCAACCGGGGGCCCAAGAGACCCAGTACTTC. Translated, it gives CASSFQPGAQETQYF.

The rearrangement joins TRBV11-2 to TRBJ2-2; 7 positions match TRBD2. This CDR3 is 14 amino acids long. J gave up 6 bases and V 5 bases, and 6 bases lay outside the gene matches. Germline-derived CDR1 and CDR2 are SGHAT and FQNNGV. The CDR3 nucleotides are TGTGCCAGCAGCCCGACTAGCAACGCCGGGGAGCTGTTTTTT. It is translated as CASSPTSNAGELFF.

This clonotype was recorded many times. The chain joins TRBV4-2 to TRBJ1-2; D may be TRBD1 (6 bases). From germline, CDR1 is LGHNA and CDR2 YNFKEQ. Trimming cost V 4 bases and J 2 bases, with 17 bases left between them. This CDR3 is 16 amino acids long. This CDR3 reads CASSRLIRTANYGYTF. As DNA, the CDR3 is TGTGCCAGCAGCCGATTAATCCGGACAGCAAACTATGGCTACACCTTC.

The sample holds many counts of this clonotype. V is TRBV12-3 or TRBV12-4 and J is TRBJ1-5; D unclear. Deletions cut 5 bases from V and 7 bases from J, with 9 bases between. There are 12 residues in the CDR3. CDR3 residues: CASSRLVQPQHF. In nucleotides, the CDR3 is TGTGCCAGCAGTCGTCTGGTACAGCCCCAGCATTTT.

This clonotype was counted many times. CDR3 nucleotides: TGCAGCGTCCTTACAGGGGCGAACACTGAAGCTTTCTTT. Protein product: CSVLTGANTEAFF. This chain uses TRBV29-1 with TRBJ1-1, with 7 nucleotides matching TRBD1. This CDR3 has 13 residues. Losses at the gene ends were 6 bases for V and 1 base for J; bases not matched to a gene: 5. Germline V gene sequence: CDR1 SQVTM, CDR2 ANQGSEA.

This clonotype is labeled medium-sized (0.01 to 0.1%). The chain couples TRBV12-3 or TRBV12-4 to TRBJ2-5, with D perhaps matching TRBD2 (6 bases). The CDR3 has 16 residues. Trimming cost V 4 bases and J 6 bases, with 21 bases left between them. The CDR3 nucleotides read TGTGCCAGCAGTTCAAGCCGGGGGTCCAAAGGAAAGACCCAGTACTTC. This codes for CASSSSRGSKGKTQYF.

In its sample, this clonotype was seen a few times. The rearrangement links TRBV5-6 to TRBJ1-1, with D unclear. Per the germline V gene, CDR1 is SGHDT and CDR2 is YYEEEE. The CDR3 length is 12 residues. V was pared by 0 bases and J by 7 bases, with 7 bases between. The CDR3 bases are TGTGCCAGCAGCTTGGGGAGGATTGAAGCTTTCTTT. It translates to CASSLGRIEAFF.